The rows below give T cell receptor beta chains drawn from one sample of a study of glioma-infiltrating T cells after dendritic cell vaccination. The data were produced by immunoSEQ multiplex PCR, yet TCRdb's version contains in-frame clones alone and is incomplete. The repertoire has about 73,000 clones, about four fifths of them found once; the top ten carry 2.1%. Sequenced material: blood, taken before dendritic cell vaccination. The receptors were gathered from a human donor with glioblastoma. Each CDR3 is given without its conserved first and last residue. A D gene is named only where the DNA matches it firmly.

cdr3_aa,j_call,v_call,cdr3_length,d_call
ASSRGGAGAGESYT,TRBJ1-2,TRBV7-9,14,-
ASRLIPGQGKETQY,TRBJ2-5,TRBV7-8,14,TRBD1
ASSYRVQGRGYT,TRBJ1-2,TRBV6-5,12,-
ASSGVGTVYGYT,TRBJ1-2,TRBV6-1,12,TRBD1
ASSQDLLRRINQPQH,TRBJ1-5,TRBV4-1,15,-
ATATGRGYT,TRBJ1-2,TRBV19,9,TRBD1
SVENPSGTLGEQF,TRBJ2-1,TRBV29-1,13,TRBD2
ASSQEGGQGSYGYT,TRBJ1-2,TRBV4-1,14,TRBD1
ASSSSFTAYNEQF,TRBJ2-1,TRBV11-2,13,-
ASSRGLAGARQETQY,TRBJ2-5,TRBV4-1,15,TRBD2
ASSASGAYNEQF,TRBJ2-1,TRBV2,12,TRBD2
ASSLQYEQY,TRBJ2-7,TRBV5-1,9,-
ASSLAAGLETQY,TRBJ2-5,TRBV11-2,12,-
ASSDNRGSREKLF,TRBJ1-4,TRBV2,13,TRBD1
ASSGGQGAEKLF,TRBJ1-4,TRBV5-4,12,TRBD1
ASSRDGGTSGSFTDTQY,TRBJ2-3,TRBV5-4,17,TRBD2
ASSSGLDNEQF,TRBJ2-1,TRBV5-1,11,TRBD2
ASSVVQGADTQY,TRBJ2-3,TRBV9,12,-
AWGGAADTQY,TRBJ2-3,TRBV30,10,-
ASSSLAKNIQY,TRBJ2-4,TRBV6-5,11,-
ASSRQGNSDGYT,TRBJ1-2,TRBV5-1,12,TRBD1
GGASDFGNTIY,TRBJ1-3,TRBV10-3,11,-
ASSQVSGRIGTQY,TRBJ2-5,TRBV4-1,13,-
ASSPVANEQF,TRBJ2-1,TRBV7-9,10,-
ASSEEGDRYNSPLH,TRBJ1-6,TRBV6-1,14,TRBD1
ASSSTGISGNTIY,TRBJ1-3,TRBV7-9,13,-
AISGIQGGRSGNEQF,TRBJ2-1,TRBV10-3,15,TRBD2
ASRLPGGWGPQH,TRBJ1-5,TRBV6-6,12,TRBD1
ASSFLAGGTDTQY,TRBJ2-3,TRBV5-1,13,TRBD2
ASSPTGQGAGYT,TRBJ1-2,TRBV27,12,TRBD1
ASSVAIAFSTDTRY,TRBJ2-3,TRBV9,14,-
ASSQAASLGLAGSTDTQY,TRBJ2-3,TRBV4-2,18,TRBD2
ASRASEETQY,TRBJ2-5,TRBV7-8,10,-
ASSLASGELF,TRBJ2-2,TRBV5-1,10,-
ASSKQGYLGNTEAF,TRBJ1-1,TRBV9,14,TRBD1
ASSLKAGTGELF,TRBJ2-2,TRBV7-3,12,-
ASSPTGKDGYT,TRBJ1-2,TRBV2,11,-
ASSSGATDTQY,TRBJ2-3,TRBV7-2,11,-
ASSRKPGLNDSPLH,TRBJ1-6,TRBV18,14,-
ASSLDASSRAGELF,TRBJ2-2,TRBV5-1,14,-
ASSSGTGPYNEQF,TRBJ2-1,TRBV7-7,13,TRBD1
ASSPLQGGKSTDTQY,TRBJ2-3,TRBV18,15,-
ASSFSDSNQPQH,TRBJ1-5,TRBV5-5,12,-